The 22 T cell receptor beta chains below were found in one sample sequenced in a study of T cells in Graves' hyperthyroidism and ophthalmopathy. RNA transcripts gave rise to amplified TCR beta CDR3 regions. Initially, a first-round RT-PCR of the TCR CDR3 employed the HTBI primer set. A single record per CDR3 protein comes from TCRdb applying MiXCR to the multiplex PCR reads. The data contain 450,000 to 700,000 distinct CDR3 sequences, approximately 44% of them singletons. The sequenced sample consisted of peripheral blood or thyroid tissue (not recorded which). The receptors derive from an adult woman with Graves' disease, either hyperthyroidism or ophthalmopathy (not recorded which).

The chain couples TRBV28 to TRBJ2-7; 7 nucleotides line up with TRBD1. Germline CDR1 is MDHEN and CDR2 is SYDVKM. This CDR3 comprises 14 residues. Trimming at V came to 3 bases and at J to 1 base, leaving 3 bases not matched to a gene. The CDR3 here is CASSLTGFSYEQYF. DNA for the CDR3: TGTGCCAGCAGTTTGACAGGGTTTTCCTACGAGCAGTACTTC.

This clonotype was recorded at least ten times. The V gene is TRBV20-1, the J gene TRBJ2-5; D unclear. Trimming took off 0 bases at V and 2 bases at J, with 10 bases between the two ends. CDR1 is DFQATT, CDR2 SNEGSKA, per germline (reference sequence). CDR3 length: 14 amino acids. The CDR3, as DNA: TGCAGTGCTAGAGAATCCGCCCGTCAAGAGACCCAGTACTTC. It translates to CSARESARQETQYF.

This clonotype came up once. The chain uses TRBV10-3 and TRBJ1-1; D call uncertain. Germline-derived CDR1 and CDR2 are ENHRY and SYGVKD. The CDR3 is made up of 14 amino acids. Deletions cut 5 bases from V and 1 base from J, with 11 bases between. This CDR3 reads CAISLLPPNTEAFF. DNA of the CDR3: TGTGCCATCAGTTTATTACCCCCGAACACTGAAGCTTTCTTT.

V usage is TRBV7-2 and J usage is TRBJ1-2, with D unresolved. The CDR3 consists of 12 residues. V was clipped by 5 bases and J by 7 bases, with 11 bases between them. From germline, CDR1 is SGHTA and CDR2 FQGNSA. CDR3 DNA: TGTGCCAGCAGCGGTTTCGTGGGTGGCTACACCTTC. Amino acid sequence: CASSGFVGGYTF.

This clonotype was detected only a few times. The chain joins TRBV20-1 to TRBJ1-6; TRBD1 might be the D (5 bases). The germline V gene has CDR1 DFQATT and CDR2 SNEGSKA (reference sequence). V was clipped by 5 bases and J by 7 bases, with 15 bases between them. The CDR3 has 14 amino acids. Here the CDR3 reads CSASAGRPNSPLHF. CDR3 DNA sequence: TGCAGTGCTTCCGCGGGACGGCCGAATTCACCCCTCCACTTT.

The chain employs TRBV12-3 or TRBV12-4 and TRBJ1-2, with a tentative D call TRBD1 (5 bases). Trimming took 3 bases from V and 6 from J, leaving 11 bases between them. There are 13 residues in the CDR3. This CDR3 is CASSLSQADGYTF. The CDR3 bases are TGTGCCAGCAGTTTGTCACAGGCGGATGGCTACACCTTC.

The J gene is TRBJ1-2, the V gene TRBV20-1; 9 bases are shared with TRBD1. The CDR3 totals 14 residues. Germline CDR1 is DFQATT and CDR2 is SNEGSKA (reference sequence). V shed 4 bases, J shed 3 bases, and the junction held 6 bases outside the gene matches. CDR3: CSANDRGDDYGYTF. The CDR3 region has the DNA TGCAGTGCTAATGACAGGGGGGATGACTATGGCTACACCTTC.

The rearrangement joins TRBV2 to TRBJ1-5; 9 bases agree with TRBD1. Germline V gene data show CDR1 as SNHLY and CDR2 as FYNNEI. The CDR3 spans 15 residues. DNA of the CDR3: TGTGCTAGAGATCGAGGGACAGGGTCGAATCAGCCCCAGCATTTT. Protein: CARDRGTGSNQPQHF.

A remark on this clonotype: A single base separates this from a much larger clone, so it may be a read error. The CDR3 end shows no conserved phenylalanine or tryptophan, and so a read error is likely. V is TRBV5-1 and J is TRBJ1-5, with 10 bases matching TRBD1. The length of the CDR3 is 13 residues. The germline gives CDR1 SGHRS, CDR2 YFSETQ. V was pared by 3 bases and J by 9 bases, with 3 bases of the junction left unmatched. This CDR3 is CASSWTGGPPQHL. The CDR3 region has the DNA TGCGCCAGCAGCTGGACAGGGGGGCCGCCCCAGCATCTT.

The chain couples TRBV7-9 to TRBJ2-7; 9 nucleotides align to TRBD2. The V gene end was trimmed by 6 bases and the J gene end by 2 bases; junction bases not matched to a gene: 11. CDR3 length: 16 amino acids. CDR1 SEHNR and CDR2 FQNEAQ come from the germline V gene (reference sequence). The CDR3 loop reads CASRHTQREDTYEQYF. For the CDR3, the DNA is TGTGCCAGCAGACACACCCAGCGGGAGGACACCTACGAGCAGTACTTC. The full variable domain, with the rest looked up from reference TRBV7-9 and TRBJ2-7, is DTGVSQNPRHKITKRGQNVTFRCDPISEHNRLYWYRQTLGQGPEFLTYFQNEAQLEKSRLLSDRFSAERPKGSFSTLEIQRTEQGDSAMYLCASRHTQREDTYEQYFGPGTRLTVT.

This clonotype showed up many times. The chain carries TRBV18 and TRBJ1-1; possible D gene TRBD1, 5 bases. Germline loops: CDR1 KGHSH, CDR2 LQKENI. This CDR3 has 13 amino acids. V lost 4 bases, J lost 3 bases, and 9 bases lay in between. The CDR3 region has the DNA TGTGCCAGCTCACAGGGGATGGACACTGAAGCTTTCTTT. Protein sequence: CASSQGMDTEAFF.

The CDR3 nucleotides read TGTGCCAGTAGTATAGATCACGGAAGTAAGCAGTTCTTC. The encoded protein is CASSIDHGSKQFF. This chain uses TRBV19 with TRBJ2-1; no reliable D call. The CDR3 totals 13 residues. Germline loops: CDR1 LNHDA, CDR2 SQIVND (reference sequence). V gave up 0 bases and J gave up 11 bases, with 11 bases separating them.

This clonotype was picked up a small number of times. CDR3 sequence: CASSRPSQETQYF. CDR3 coding DNA: TGTGCCAGCAGTCGCCCCTCCCAAGAGACCCAGTACTTC. The chain joins TRBV28 to TRBJ2-5; D ambiguous. CDR1 and CDR2 from the germline V gene are MDHEN and SYDVKM. Trimming left V 5 bases short and J 1 base short, with 8 bases between. This CDR3 comprises 13 residues.

The V and J genes are TRBV10-3 and TRBJ2-6; no clear D gene. There are 11 residues in the CDR3. V was clipped by 11 bases and J by 13 bases, with 15 bases between them. CDR1 ENHRY and CDR2 SYGVKD come from the germline V gene. The CDR3 coding sequence is TGTGCCTCACAACCTGGACGGGTCCTGACTTTC. Amino acids: CASQPGRVLTF.

This clonotype was detected ten times or more. The rearrangement links TRBV12-3 or TRBV12-4 to TRBJ1-1; D ambiguous. Trimming left V 3 bases short and J 4 bases short, with 12 bases between. This CDR3 has 14 residues. This chain's CDR3 is CASSLREGGTEAFF. The CDR3 DNA is TGTGCCAGCAGTTTGAGAGAGGGAGGCACTGAAGCTTTCTTT.

The chain links TRBV12-3 or TRBV12-4 to TRBJ1-2, with unresolved D. The CDR3 runs to 14 residues. V was cut by 6 bases and J by 4 bases, with 15 bases left in between. CDR3 coding DNA: TGTGCCAGCAGCCGTGAGGGTATCGGCTATGGCTACACCTTC. It translates to CASSREGIGYGYTF.

For this clonotype: A much more abundant neighbour one base away suggests this may be a read error. The V and J genes are TRBV7-2 and TRBJ2-7, with 8 bases aligning to TRBD2. CDR1 SGHTA and CDR2 FQGNSA come from the germline V gene. V shed 2 bases, J shed 2 bases, and the junction held 11 bases outside the gene matches. There are 17 residues in the CDR3. The CDR3 protein is CASSLKVSGILPYEQYF. For the CDR3, the DNA is TGTGCCAGCAGCTTAAAGGTTAGCGGGATACTCCCCTACGAGCAGTACTTC.

V is TRBV15 and J is TRBJ2-1; 11 nucleotides match TRBD2. The CDR3 spans 16 residues. CDR1 and CDR2 from the germline V gene are LNHNV and YYDKDF (reference sequence). The J segment lost 5 bases and the V segment lost 2 bases, leaving 5 bases of the junction unmatched. The chain's CDR3 is CATSRPAGLADNEQFF. The CDR3 DNA is TGTGCCACCAGCAGACCTGCGGGACTAGCGGACAATGAGCAGTTCTTC.

The CDR3 DNA is TGTGCCATCAGCCCTACAGGAGAGCGTGAAGCTTTCTTT. As protein: CAISPTGEREAFF. The chain is built from TRBV10-3 and TRBJ1-1; TRBD1 might be the D (5 bases). The CDR3 runs 13 residues. V dropped 6 bases and J dropped 7 bases, with 15 bases sitting between them. Germline assignment: CDR1 ENHRY and CDR2 SYGVKD.

This chain uses TRBV7-3 with TRBJ2-7; D may be TRBD2 (6 bases). V lost 5 bases to trimming and J lost 2 bases, with 16 bases between them. The length of the CDR3 is 15 residues. Germline V gene sequence: CDR1 SGHTA, CDR2 FQGTGA. The CDR3 DNA is TGTGCCAGCAGCCCAGTGGCGGGGCACGCCTACGAGCAGTACTTC. It encodes CASSPVAGHAYEQYF.

The rearrangement uses TRBV7-9 and TRBJ1-3; TRBD1 is a possible D gene (5 bases). V was trimmed by 5 bases and J by 6 bases, leaving 14 bases between them. Germline assignment: CDR1 SEHNR and CDR2 FQNEAQ (reference sequence). CDR3 length equals 14 residues. This CDR3 is CASSPKGRPNTIYF. CDR3 coding DNA: TGTGCCAGCAGCCCTAAGGGGCGGCCAAACACCATATATTTT.

The rearrangement joins TRBV2 to TRBJ2-5, with 7 nucleotides matching TRBD2. With V trimmed by 7 bases and J by 5 bases, 7 bases remained unmatched. The germline V gene has CDR1 SNHLY and CDR2 FYNNEI. This CDR3 is 13 amino acids long. This CDR3 is CASTREVVETQYF. The DNA of the CDR3 is TGTGCCAGCACCCGGGAGGTGGTGGAGACCCAGTACTTC.